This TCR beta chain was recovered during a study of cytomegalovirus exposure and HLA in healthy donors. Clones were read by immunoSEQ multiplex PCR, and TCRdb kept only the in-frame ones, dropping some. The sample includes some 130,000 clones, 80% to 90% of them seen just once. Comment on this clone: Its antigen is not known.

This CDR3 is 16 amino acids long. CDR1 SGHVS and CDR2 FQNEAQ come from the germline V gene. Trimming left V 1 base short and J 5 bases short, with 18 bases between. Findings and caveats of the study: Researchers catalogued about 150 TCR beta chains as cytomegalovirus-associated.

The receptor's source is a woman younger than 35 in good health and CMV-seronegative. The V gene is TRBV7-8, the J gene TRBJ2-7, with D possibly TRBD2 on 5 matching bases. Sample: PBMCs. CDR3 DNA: TGTGCCAGCAGCTTAGGGAGGTCCAGTTTTAGTGACGAGCAGTACTTC. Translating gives CASSLGRSSFSDEQYF.